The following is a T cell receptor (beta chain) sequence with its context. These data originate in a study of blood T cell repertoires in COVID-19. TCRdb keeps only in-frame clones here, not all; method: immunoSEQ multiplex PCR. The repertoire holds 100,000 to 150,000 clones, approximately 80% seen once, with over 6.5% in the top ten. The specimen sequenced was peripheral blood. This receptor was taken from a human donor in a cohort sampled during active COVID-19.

DNA for the CDR3: TGTGCCACCAGCAGAGAGGGGGACAGGGTGAACACTGAAGCTTTCTTT. Its protein product is CATSREGDRVNTEAFF. The chain combines TRBV15 with TRBJ1-1; 9 bases match TRBD1. J lost 0 bases, V lost 0 bases, and 2 bases had no gene match. This CDR3 is 16 amino acids long. From germline, CDR1 is LNHNV and CDR2 YYDKDF (reference sequence).